This TCR beta chain was profiled in a study of T-cell memory formation after mild COVID-19. This clonotype was seen a few times. The antigen remains undetermined. 5'RACE with constant-segment primers yielded barcoded, UMI-tagged TCR alpha and TCR beta cDNA libraries. TCRdb reprocessed the 5' RACE reads via MiXCR and lists one record per CDR3 protein. The sample yields hundreds of thousands of distinct CDR3 sequences, 20% to 25% seen once. The study's findings and limits: Some SARS-CoV-2-responding clones were already detected in memory before infection.

In germline, CDR1 is SGHTA, CDR2 FQGTGA. This CDR3 is 12 amino acids long. The junction had 6 bases not matched to a gene; V was cut back by 7 bases and J by 11 bases. The sample was PBMCs or a T cell subset sorted from them (not recorded which). This sequence originates from a young man who had mild COVID-19 (a few samples of this study predate the infection). Cell type and time point are not known. V and J are TRBV7-3 and TRBJ1-1; 11 nucleotides line up with TRBD1. The CDR3 DNA sequence: TGTGCCAGCAAAGGGGGACAGGGGGATGCTTTCTTT. It codes for CASKGGQGDAFF.